This T cell receptor beta chain was profiled in a study of graft-versus-host responses after intestinal transplantation. The wider study: Among the recipients, transplants were multivisceral, liver-intestinal, or isolated intestinal. Each recipient received anti-thymocyte globulin induction, then tacrolimus and steroids for about 3 years. Findings of the study overall: High graft-versus-host to host-versus-graft clonal ratios were found in allografts of patients who had graft-donor T cell macrochimerism. Recipient marrow showed GvH clones, some seen first in ileum or blood.

This CDR3 comprises 13 residues. CDR1 SGHRS and CDR2 YFSETQ come from the germline V gene. With 6 bases removed from V and 4 bases from J, the gap between germline ends came to 11 bases. The table came from immunoSEQ multiplex PCR; TCRdb's copy has only in-frame clones and leaves some out. The data hold 9,500 to 10,000 clones, with 78% observed a single time. Intraepithelial lymphocytes and lamina propria lymphocytes were released through processing of graft tissue. In regard to this clone: As yet, its antigen is unknown.

The sequence came from a human patient who received an intestinal transplant, so some T cells may come from the graft donor. Sequences were derived from ileum tissue, sampled around 500 days after intestinal transplant. The chain carries TRBV5-1 and TRBJ2-1; possible D gene TRBD2, 5 bases. As DNA, the CDR3 is TGCGCCAGCAAAGCGGACCCTTACAATGAGCAGTTCTTC. Translated: CASKADPYNEQFF.